A selection of T cell receptor beta chains follows, all from one sample in a study of blood T cell repertoires in COVID-19. Method: immunoSEQ multiplex PCR; TCRdb's copy keeps in-frame clones and lacks some. The sample records more than 80,000 clones, roughly 90% being singletons. Sequencing was performed on peripheral blood. The receptors shown here come from a man older than 75 with acute or convalescent COVID-19. Each CDR3 is given with its conserved first and last residue. Each record gives: J gene, D gene, V gene, CDR3 protein. A D gene is named only where the DNA matches it firmly.

J: TRBJ1-6
D: -
V: TRBV4-2
CDR3: CASSQLRGSPLHF

J: TRBJ2-7
D: TRBD2
V: TRBV5-4
CDR3: CASSLGSGMGEQYF

J: TRBJ2-3
D: TRBD2
V: TRBV6-1
CDR3: CASSEGLAVTDTQYF

J: TRBJ2-3
D: TRBD1
V: TRBV19
CDR3: CASARDRGQDTQYF

J: TRBJ1-5
D: -
V: TRBV6-2/TRBV6-3
CDR3: CASSYLQNQPQHF

J: TRBJ2-7
D: TRBD1
V: TRBV2
CDR3: CASSPTGLTTSYEQYF

J: TRBJ2-1
D: -
V: TRBV13
CDR3: CASSSLGSASSYNEQFF

J: TRBJ2-2
D: TRBD2
V: TRBV28
CDR3: CASSPLWTSGRVGELFF

J: TRBJ1-1
D: -
V: TRBV7-2
CDR3: CASSSGGNTEAFF

J: TRBJ2-5
D: -
V: TRBV28
CDR3: CASSRGHTGETQYF

J: TRBJ1-1
D: -
V: TRBV10-3
CDR3: CAISESIGDTEAFF

J: TRBJ1-4
D: TRBD1
V: TRBV25-1
CDR3: CASSEYSRQGVEKLFF

J: TRBJ2-7
D: -
V: TRBV27
CDR3: CASSQRFGNDEQYF

J: TRBJ2-7
D: -
V: TRBV19
CDR3: CASSMRAGSYEQYF

J: TRBJ2-7
D: -
V: TRBV3-1/TRBV3-2
CDR3: CLQGLREQYF

J: TRBJ2-1
D: TRBD1
V: TRBV7-2
CDR3: CASSAKTGFRYNEQFF

J: TRBJ2-7
D: -
V: TRBV6-1
CDR3: CASSEPRVYGTYEQYF

J: TRBJ1-5
D: -
V: TRBV9
CDR3: CASSVSGSPNQPQHF

J: TRBJ1-1
D: -
V: TRBV15
CDR3: CATSRDEGENTEAFF

J: TRBJ2-5
D: -
V: TRBV5-4
CDR3: CATKGGGGGQETQYF

J: TRBJ1-1
D: -
V: TRBV30
CDR3: CAWRGTLNTEAFF

J: TRBJ2-7
D: TRBD2
V: TRBV27
CDR3: CASSRLAGTSYEQYF

J: TRBJ1-2
D: -
V: TRBV6-5
CDR3: CASSYSTSRNYYGYTF

J: TRBJ1-1
D: TRBD1
V: TRBV19
CDR3: CASSEYAGGLPTEAFF

J: TRBJ2-3
D: TRBD2
V: TRBV5-4
CDR3: CASQRGGTDTQYF

J: TRBJ2-5
D: -
V: TRBV7-2
CDR3: CASSLLGGASQETQYF

J: TRBJ2-5
D: -
V: TRBV19
CDR3: CASSIRETQYF